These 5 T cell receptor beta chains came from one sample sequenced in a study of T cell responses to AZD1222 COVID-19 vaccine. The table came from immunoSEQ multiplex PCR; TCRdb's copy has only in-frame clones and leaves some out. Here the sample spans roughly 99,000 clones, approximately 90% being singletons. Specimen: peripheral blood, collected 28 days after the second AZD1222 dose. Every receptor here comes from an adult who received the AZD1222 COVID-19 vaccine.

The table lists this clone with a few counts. CDR3 loop: CASQIAGGTYNEQFF. CDR3 in DNA: TGTGCCAGCCAAATAGCGGGAGGGACCTACAATGAGCAGTTCTTC. The chain recombines TRBV28 with TRBJ2-1; 11 nucleotides agree with TRBD2. V was pared by 8 bases and J by 2 bases, with 5 bases of the junction left unmatched. The germline V gene has CDR1 MDHEN and CDR2 SYDVKM. This CDR3 region has 15 residues.

The CDR3 region has the DNA TGTGCCAGCTCAAAAACAGGGAACAATCAGCCCCAGCATTTT. Its translation is CASSKTGNNQPQHF. This sequence joins TRBV18 and TRBJ1-5, with a tentative D call TRBD1 (6 bases). Germline V gene lookup returns CDR1 KGHSH and CDR2 LQKENI. V dropped 5 bases and J dropped 3 bases, with 11 bases sitting between them. CDR3 length equals 14 residues.

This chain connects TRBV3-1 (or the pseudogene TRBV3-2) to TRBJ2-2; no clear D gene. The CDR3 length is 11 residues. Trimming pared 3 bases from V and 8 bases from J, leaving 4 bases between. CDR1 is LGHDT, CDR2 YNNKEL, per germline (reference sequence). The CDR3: CASSHLGELFF. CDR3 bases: TGTGCCAGCAGCCACTTGGGGGAGCTGTTTTTT.

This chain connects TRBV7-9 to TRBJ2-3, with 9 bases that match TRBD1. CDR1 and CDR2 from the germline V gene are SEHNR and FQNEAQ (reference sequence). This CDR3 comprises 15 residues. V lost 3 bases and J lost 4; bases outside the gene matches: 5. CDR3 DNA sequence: TGTGCCAGCAGCTTCGGGACAGGGATCGCAGATACGCAGTATTTT. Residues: CASSFGTGIADTQYF.

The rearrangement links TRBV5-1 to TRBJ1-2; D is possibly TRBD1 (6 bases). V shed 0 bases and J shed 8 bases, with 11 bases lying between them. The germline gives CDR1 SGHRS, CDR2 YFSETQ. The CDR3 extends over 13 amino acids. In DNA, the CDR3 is TGCGCCAGCAGCTTGGACCCGCAGGGGGGCTACACCTTC. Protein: CASSLDPQGGYTF.